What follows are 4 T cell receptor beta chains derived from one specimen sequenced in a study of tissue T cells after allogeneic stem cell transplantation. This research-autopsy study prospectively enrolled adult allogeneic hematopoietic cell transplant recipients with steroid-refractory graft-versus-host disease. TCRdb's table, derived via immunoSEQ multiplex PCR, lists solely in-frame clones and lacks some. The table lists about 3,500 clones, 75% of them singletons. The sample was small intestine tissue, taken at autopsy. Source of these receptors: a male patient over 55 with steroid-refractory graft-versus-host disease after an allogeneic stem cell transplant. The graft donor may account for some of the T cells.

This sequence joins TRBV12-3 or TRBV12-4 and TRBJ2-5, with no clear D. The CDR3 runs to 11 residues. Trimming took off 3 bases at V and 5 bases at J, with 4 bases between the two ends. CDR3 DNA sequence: TGTGCCAGCAGTTTTTCGGAGACCCAGTACTTC. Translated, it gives CASSFSETQYF.

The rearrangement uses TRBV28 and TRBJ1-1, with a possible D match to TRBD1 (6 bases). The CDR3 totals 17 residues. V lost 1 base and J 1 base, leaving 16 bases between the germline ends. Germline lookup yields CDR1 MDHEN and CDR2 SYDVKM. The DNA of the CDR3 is TGTGCCAGCAGTTTATCAGCAGGGGCGCGGGGGAACACTGAAGCTTTCTTT. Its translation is CASSLSAGARGNTEAFF. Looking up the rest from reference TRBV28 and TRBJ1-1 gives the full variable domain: DVKVTQSSRYLVKRTGEKVFLECVQDMDHENMFWYRQDPGLGLRLIYFSYDVKMKEKGDIPEGYSVSREKKERFSLILESASTNQTSMYLCASSLSAGARGNTEAFFGQGTRLTVV.

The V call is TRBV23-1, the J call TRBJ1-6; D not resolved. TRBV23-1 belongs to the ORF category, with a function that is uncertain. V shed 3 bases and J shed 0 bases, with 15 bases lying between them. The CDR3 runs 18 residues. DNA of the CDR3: TGCGCCAGCAGTCACCCCCCTGGGCGGAGCTCCTATAATTCACCCCTCCACTTT. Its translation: CASSHPPGRSSYNSPLHF.

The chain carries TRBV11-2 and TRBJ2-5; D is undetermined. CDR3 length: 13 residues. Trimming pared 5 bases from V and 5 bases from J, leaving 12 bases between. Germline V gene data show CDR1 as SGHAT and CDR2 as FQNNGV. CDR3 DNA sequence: TGTGCCAGCAGCCCTGAAGTTTGGGAGACCCAGTACTTC. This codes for CASSPEVWETQYF.